Sequencing of this T cell receptor (beta chain) was carried out in a study of PD-1 and CTLA-4 blockade in melanoma (dated by TCRdb to 2020 to 2023). Study-level background: In patients with melanoma, the study measured the effects of PD-1 blockade versus CTLA-4 blockade on the melanoma-reactive CD8 T cell response.

There are a few counts of this clone. Its cognate antigen has yet to be identified. Base qualities are not at hand, and no much larger clone is one base apart. The germline V gene specifies MGHRA as CDR1 and YSYEKL as CDR2. V lost 0 bases and J lost 2 bases; the stretch between them is 10 bases long. Including cysteine and phenylalanine, the CDR3 has 15 amino acids. Just the 45-base CDR3 DNA is kept, in frame starting at base 1. The receptor library was made with the immunoSEQ multiplex PCR assay. TCRdb limited this immuneACCESS table to in-frame rearrangements with V and J called. A share of clones is missing; checked studies link under half to unresolved V genes, and the rest is unexplained. The sample table holds roughly 16,000 clones, of which roughly 73% were seen once. The ten most abundant clones make up about a sixth of the sample.

Here the chain combines TRBV4-1 and TRBJ1-1; matching of 5 bases hints at TRBD1 as the D gene. The sample here was CD8+ T cells from peripheral blood, taken before anti-PD-1 treatment. The receptor's source is a human donor with melanoma. The base sequence is TGCGCCAGCAGCCAAGATCAGTGGGGCAACACTGAAGCTTTCTTT. Its protein reads: CASSQDQWGNTEAFF.